A selection of T cell receptor beta chains follows, all from one sample in a study of T-cell reconstitution after alpha-beta-depleted transplantation in children. TCRdb redid the calling of the PCR reads with MiXCR, one entry per CDR3 protein. Of some 490,000 distinct CDR3 sequences in the sample, roughly an eighth were seen once. The sample in question was PBMCs from the stem cell graft donor, obtained from the stem cell graft. The receptors come from a human donor who donated a stem cell graft to a child with combined immunodeficiency. Both conserved end residues are part of each CDR3. The order of the fields is V gene, D gene, J gene, clone size, CDR3 protein, CDR3 DNA. A D gene is named only where the DNA matches it firmly. Part of the rows lack a size; the others show once, few, many or a class for expanded clones.

v_gene: TRBV9; d_gene: NA; j_gene: TRBJ2-7; abundance: many; CDR3aa: CASSSDPYEQYF; CDR3nt: TGTGCCAGCAGCTCCGATCCCTACGAGCAGTACTTC
v_gene: TRBV3-1; d_gene: NA; j_gene: TRBJ1-1; abundance: NA; CDR3aa: CASSQGQAGRAFF; CDR3nt: TGTGCCAGCAGCCAAGGGCAGGCTGGGAGGGCTTTCTTT
v_gene: TRBV6-6; d_gene: NA; j_gene: TRBJ2-3; abundance: many; CDR3aa: CASSGTAFSTDTQYF; CDR3nt: TGTGCCAGCAGCGGGACGGCTTTTAGCACAGATACGCAGTATTTT
v_gene: TRBV15; d_gene: NA; j_gene: TRBJ2-1; abundance: few; CDR3aa: CATSRDNRAHNEQFF; CDR3nt: TGTGCCACCAGCAGAGATAACAGGGCCCACAATGAGCAGTTCTTC
v_gene: TRBV30; d_gene: NA; j_gene: TRBJ1-5; abundance: few; CDR3aa: CAWSVKYGWDQPQHF; CDR3nt: TGTGCCTGGAGTGTAAAATACGGGTGGGATCAGCCCCAGCATTTT
v_gene: TRBV6-1; d_gene: NA; j_gene: TRBJ2-5; abundance: few; CDR3aa: CASSTSPGEQETQYF; CDR3nt: TGTGCCAGCAGTACCTCCCCTGGGGAACAAGAGACCCAGTACTTC
v_gene: TRBV9; d_gene: TRBD2; j_gene: TRBJ2-7; abundance: few; CDR3aa: CASSVRSSGGAGEQYF; CDR3nt: TGTGCCAGCAGCGTAAGATCTAGCGGGGGGGCCGGCGAGCAGTACTTC
v_gene: TRBV4-3; d_gene: TRBD2; j_gene: TRBJ2-3; abundance: once; CDR3aa: CASSQGGLAGEGDTQYF; CDR3nt: TGCGCCAGCAGCCAGGGTGGGCTAGCGGGTGAGGGAGATACGCAGTATTTT
v_gene: TRBV7-2; d_gene: NA; j_gene: TRBJ2-5; abundance: many; CDR3aa: CASSLAGIQETQYF; CDR3nt: TGTGCCAGCAGCTTGGCGGGGATCCAAGAGACCCAGTACTTC
v_gene: TRBV12-3/TRBV12-4; d_gene: NA; j_gene: TRBJ2-7; abundance: many; CDR3aa: CASSLGIGAYEQYF; CDR3nt: TGTGCCAGCAGTTTAGGTATAGGGGCCTACGAGCAGTACTTC
v_gene: TRBV2; d_gene: NA; j_gene: TRBJ2-2; abundance: few; CDR3aa: CASRDLGVGELFF; CDR3nt: TGTGCCAGCAGGGACTTAGGGGTCGGGGAGCTGTTTTTT
v_gene: TRBV12-3/TRBV12-4; d_gene: NA; j_gene: TRBJ2-5; abundance: many; CDR3aa: CASSLALGAQETQYF; CDR3nt: TGTGCCAGCAGTTTAGCGTTGGGGGCCCAAGAGACCCAGTACTTC
v_gene: TRBV28; d_gene: NA; j_gene: TRBJ1-1; abundance: NA; CDR3aa: CASTLLSENTEAFF; CDR3nt: TGTGCCAGCACCCTCCTGTCAGAGAACACTGAAGCTTTCTTT
v_gene: TRBV20-1; d_gene: NA; j_gene: TRBJ1-2; abundance: many; CDR3aa: CSARDPWAEGYTF; CDR3nt: TGCAGTGCTAGAGATCCTTGGGCTGAGGGCTACACCTTC
v_gene: TRBV20-1; d_gene: TRBD2; j_gene: TRBJ2-7; abundance: NA; CDR3aa: CSAHIAGGPYEQYF; CDR3nt: TGCAGTGCCCACATAGCGGGGGGCCCCTACGAGCAGTACTTC
v_gene: TRBV4-3; d_gene: TRBD1; j_gene: TRBJ2-7; abundance: NA; CDR3aa: CASSQDTQGAYEQYF; CDR3nt: TGCGCCAGCAGCCAAGATACCCAGGGGGCGTACGAGCAGTACTTC
v_gene: TRBV5-1; d_gene: NA; j_gene: TRBJ2-3; abundance: few; CDR3aa: CASSLARRGPHTDTQYF; CDR3nt: TGCGCCAGCAGCTTGGCCAGGAGGGGGCCTCACACAGATACGCAGTATTTT
v_gene: TRBV7-3; d_gene: TRBD2; j_gene: TRBJ2-1; abundance: NA; CDR3aa: CASSKGLAGAGNEQFF; CDR3nt: TGTGCCAGCAGCAAGGGACTAGCGGGGGCCGGGAATGAGCAGTTCTTC
v_gene: TRBV27; d_gene: TRBD1; j_gene: TRBJ2-2; abundance: few; CDR3aa: CASTGGRDTGELFF; CDR3nt: TGTGCCAGTACAGGGGGCAGGGACACCGGGGAGCTGTTTTTT
v_gene: TRBV7-8; d_gene: TRBD1; j_gene: TRBJ2-5; abundance: NA; CDR3aa: CASSLVDRGREETQYF; CDR3nt: TGTGCCAGCAGCTTAGTGGACAGGGGGCGCGAGGAGACCCAGTACTTC
v_gene: TRBV28; d_gene: TRBD1; j_gene: TRBJ1-5; abundance: few; CDR3aa: CASSSGQRHQPQHF; CDR3nt: TGTGCCAGCAGCTCGGGACAGCGACATCAGCCCCAGCATTTT
v_gene: TRBV20-1; d_gene: TRBD2; j_gene: TRBJ2-3; abundance: few; CDR3aa: CSARDFPPAGGPDTQYF; CDR3nt: TGCAGTGCTAGAGATTTCCCGCCTGCGGGGGGGCCAGATACGCAGTATTTT
v_gene: TRBV20-1; d_gene: NA; j_gene: TRBJ1-6; abundance: few; CDR3aa: CSATIHGDWPLHF; CDR3nt: TGCAGTGCTACAATTCACGGGGATTGGCCCCTCCACTTT
v_gene: TRBV12-3/TRBV12-4; d_gene: TRBD1; j_gene: TRBJ1-2; abundance: many; CDR3aa: CASADPGTGVLGYTF; CDR3nt: TGTGCCAGCGCCGACCCGGGGACAGGGGTTCTTGGCTACACCTTC
v_gene: TRBV7-2; d_gene: NA; j_gene: TRBJ2-7; abundance: few; CDR3aa: CASSLGGVGYLYF; CDR3nt: TGTGCCAGCAGCTTAGGGGGCGTGGGCTATCTGTACTTC
v_gene: TRBV6-1; d_gene: NA; j_gene: TRBJ2-5; abundance: few; CDR3aa: CASSRRLRGETQYF; CDR3nt: TGTGCCAGCAGTCGGAGACTACGAGGAGAGACCCAGTACTTC
v_gene: TRBV4-3; d_gene: NA; j_gene: TRBJ2-1; abundance: few; CDR3aa: CASSRAWENNEQFF; CDR3nt: TGCGCCAGCAGCCGCGCCTGGGAGAACAATGAGCAGTTCTTC